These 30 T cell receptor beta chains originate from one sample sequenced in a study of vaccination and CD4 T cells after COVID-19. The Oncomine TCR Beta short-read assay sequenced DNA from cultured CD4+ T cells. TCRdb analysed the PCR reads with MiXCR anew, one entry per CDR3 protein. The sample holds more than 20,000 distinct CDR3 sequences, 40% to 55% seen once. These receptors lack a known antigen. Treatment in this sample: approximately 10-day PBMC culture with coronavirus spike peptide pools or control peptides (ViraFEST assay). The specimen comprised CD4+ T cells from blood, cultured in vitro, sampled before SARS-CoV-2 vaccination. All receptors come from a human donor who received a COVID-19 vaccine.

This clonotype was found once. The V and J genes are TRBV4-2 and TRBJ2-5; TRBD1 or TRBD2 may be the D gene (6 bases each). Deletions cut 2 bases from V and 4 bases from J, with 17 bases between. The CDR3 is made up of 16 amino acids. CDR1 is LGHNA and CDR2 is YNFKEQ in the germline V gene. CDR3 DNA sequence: TGTGCCAGCAGCCAACGGGGACTGGTAGGGGGAGAGACCCAGTACTTC. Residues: CASSQRGLVGGETQYF.

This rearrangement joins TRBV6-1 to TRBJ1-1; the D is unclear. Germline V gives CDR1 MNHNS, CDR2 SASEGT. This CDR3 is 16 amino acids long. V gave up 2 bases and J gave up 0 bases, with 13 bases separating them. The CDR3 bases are TGTGCCAGCAGTGAAAATAATCGGGGTCTGAACACTGAAGCTTTCTTT. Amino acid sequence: CASSENNRGLNTEAFF.

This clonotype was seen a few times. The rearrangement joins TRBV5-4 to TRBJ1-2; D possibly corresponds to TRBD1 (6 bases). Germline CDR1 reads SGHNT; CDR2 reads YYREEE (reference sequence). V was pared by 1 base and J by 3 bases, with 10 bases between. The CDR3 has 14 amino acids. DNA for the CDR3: TGTGCCAGCAGCTTGCTGGCAGGGGACTATGGCTACACCTTC. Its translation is CASSLLAGDYGYTF.

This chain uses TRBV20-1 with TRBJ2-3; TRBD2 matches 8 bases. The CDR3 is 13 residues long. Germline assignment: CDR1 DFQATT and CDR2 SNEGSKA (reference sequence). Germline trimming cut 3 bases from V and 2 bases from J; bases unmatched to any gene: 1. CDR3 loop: CSASGGDTDTQYF. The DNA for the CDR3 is TGCAGTGCTAGCGGGGGGGACACAGATACGCAGTATTTT.

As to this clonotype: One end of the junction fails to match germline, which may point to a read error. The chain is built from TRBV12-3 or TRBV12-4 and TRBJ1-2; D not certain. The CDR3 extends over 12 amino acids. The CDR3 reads CPSSAGFYGYTF. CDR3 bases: TGTCCCAGCTCTGCAGGCTTCTATGGCTACACCTTC.

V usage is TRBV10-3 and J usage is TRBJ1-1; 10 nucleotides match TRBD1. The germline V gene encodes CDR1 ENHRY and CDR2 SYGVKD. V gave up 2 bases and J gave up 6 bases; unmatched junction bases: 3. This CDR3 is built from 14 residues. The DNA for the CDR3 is TGTGCCATCAGTGAGAGGGACAGGGGCGCTGAAGCTTTCTTT. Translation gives CAISERDRGAEAFF.

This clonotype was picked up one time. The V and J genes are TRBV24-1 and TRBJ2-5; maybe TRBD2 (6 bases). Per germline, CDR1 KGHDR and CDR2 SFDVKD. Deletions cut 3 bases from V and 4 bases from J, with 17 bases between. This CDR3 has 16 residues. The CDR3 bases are TGTGCCACCAGTGATGGCGGGGTAGGCCTAGCAGAGACCCAGTACTTC. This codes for CATSDGGVGLAETQYF.

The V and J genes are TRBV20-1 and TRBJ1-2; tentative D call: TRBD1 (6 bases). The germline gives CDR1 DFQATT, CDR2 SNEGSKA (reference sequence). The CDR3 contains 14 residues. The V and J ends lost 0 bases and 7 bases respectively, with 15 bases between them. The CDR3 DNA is TGCAGTGCTAGAGATCAGGGGCTAATCCTTGGCTACACCTTC. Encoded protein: CSARDQGLILGYTF.

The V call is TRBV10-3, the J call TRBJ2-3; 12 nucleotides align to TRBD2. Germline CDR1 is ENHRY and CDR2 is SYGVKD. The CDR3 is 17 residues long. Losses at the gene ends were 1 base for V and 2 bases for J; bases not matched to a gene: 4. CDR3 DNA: TGTGCCATCAGTGAGTTTCTAGCGGGGGGGCCCACAGATACGCAGTATTTT. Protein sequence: CAISEFLAGGPTDTQYF.

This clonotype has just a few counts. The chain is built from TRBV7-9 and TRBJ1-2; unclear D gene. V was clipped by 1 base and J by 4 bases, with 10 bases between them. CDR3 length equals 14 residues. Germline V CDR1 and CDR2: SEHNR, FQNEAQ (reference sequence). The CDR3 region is CASSLERAVYGYTF. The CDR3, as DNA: TGTGCCAGCAGCTTAGAGCGAGCAGTCTATGGCTACACCTTC.

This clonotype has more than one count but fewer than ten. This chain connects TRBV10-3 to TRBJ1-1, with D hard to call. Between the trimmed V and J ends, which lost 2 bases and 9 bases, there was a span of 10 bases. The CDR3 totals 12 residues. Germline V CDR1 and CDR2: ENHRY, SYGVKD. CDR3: CAISEPSSQAFF. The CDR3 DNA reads TGTGCCATCAGTGAGCCATCCTCCCAAGCTTTCTTT.

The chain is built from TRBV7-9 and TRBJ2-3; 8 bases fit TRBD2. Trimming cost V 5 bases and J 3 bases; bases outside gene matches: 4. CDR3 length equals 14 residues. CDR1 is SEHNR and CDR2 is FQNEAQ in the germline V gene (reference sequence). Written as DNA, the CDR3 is TGTGCCAGCAGCCCGGGACTAGGGACAGATACGCAGTATTTT. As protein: CASSPGLGTDTQYF.

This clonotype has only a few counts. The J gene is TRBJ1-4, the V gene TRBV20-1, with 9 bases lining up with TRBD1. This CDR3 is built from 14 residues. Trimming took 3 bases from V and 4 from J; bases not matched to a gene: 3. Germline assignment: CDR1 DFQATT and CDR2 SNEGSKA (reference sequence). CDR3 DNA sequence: TGCAGTGCTAGTCTGGGACAGGGTAATGAAAAACTGTTTTTT. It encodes CSASLGQGNEKLFF.

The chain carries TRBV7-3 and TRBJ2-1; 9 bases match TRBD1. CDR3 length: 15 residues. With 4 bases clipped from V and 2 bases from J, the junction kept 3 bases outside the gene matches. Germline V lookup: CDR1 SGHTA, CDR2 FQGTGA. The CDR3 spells CASSSRQGAYNEQFF. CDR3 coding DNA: TGTGCCAGCAGCTCAAGACAGGGGGCCTACAATGAGCAGTTCTTC.

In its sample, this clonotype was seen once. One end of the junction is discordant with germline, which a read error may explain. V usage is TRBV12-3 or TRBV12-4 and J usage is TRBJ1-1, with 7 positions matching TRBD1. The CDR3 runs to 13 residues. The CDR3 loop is CASSLLRGTEASF. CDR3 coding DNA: TGTGCCAGCAGTTTACTCAGGGGGACTGAAGCTTCCTTT.

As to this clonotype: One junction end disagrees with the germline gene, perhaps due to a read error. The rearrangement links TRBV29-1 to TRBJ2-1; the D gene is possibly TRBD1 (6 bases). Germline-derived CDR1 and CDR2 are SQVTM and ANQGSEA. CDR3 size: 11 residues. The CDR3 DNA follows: TGCAGCGCTGAACAGGGTAGTGAGCAGTTCTTC. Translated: CSAEQGSEQFF.

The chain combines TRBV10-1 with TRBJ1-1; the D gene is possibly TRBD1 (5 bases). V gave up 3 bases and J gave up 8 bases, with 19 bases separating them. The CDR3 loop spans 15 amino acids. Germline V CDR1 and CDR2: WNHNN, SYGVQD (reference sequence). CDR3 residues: CASSDSEAGLMEAFF. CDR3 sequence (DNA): TGCGCCAGCAGTGATAGTGAGGCAGGGCTGATGGAAGCTTTCTTT.

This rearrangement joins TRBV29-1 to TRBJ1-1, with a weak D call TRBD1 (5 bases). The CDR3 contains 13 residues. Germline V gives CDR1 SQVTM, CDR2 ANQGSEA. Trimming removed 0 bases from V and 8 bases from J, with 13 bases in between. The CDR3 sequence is CSVEDGSRGEAFF. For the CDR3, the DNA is TGCAGCGTTGAAGATGGGTCCCGGGGGGAAGCTTTCTTT.

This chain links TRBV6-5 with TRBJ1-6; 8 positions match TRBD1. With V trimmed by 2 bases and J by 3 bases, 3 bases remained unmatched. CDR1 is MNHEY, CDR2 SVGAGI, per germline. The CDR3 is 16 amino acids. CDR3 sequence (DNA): TGTGCCAGCAGTTACGGACAGGGAGGCTATAATTCACCCCTCCACTTT. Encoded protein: CASSYGQGGYNSPLHF.

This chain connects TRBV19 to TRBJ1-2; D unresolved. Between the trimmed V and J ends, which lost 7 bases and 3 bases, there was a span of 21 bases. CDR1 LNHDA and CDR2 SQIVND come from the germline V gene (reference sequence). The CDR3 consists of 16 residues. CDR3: CASKGSQTVIDYGYTF. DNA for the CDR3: TGTGCCAGTAAAGGGTCCCAGACGGTGATCGACTATGGCTACACCTTC.

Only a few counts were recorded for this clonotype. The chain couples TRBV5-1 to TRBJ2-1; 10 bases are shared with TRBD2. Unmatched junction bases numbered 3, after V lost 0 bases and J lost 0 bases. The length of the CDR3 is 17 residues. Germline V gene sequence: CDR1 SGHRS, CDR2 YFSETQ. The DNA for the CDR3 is TGCGCCAGCAGCTTGGGGACTAGCGGACGCTCCTACAATGAGCAGTTCTTC. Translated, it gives CASSLGTSGRSYNEQFF.

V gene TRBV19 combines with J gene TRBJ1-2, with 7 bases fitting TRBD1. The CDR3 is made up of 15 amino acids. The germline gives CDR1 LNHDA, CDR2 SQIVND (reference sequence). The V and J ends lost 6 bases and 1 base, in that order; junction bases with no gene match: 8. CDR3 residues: CASRPDRARNYGYTF. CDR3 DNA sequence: TGTGCCAGTAGACCAGACAGGGCCCGTAACTATGGCTACACCTTC.

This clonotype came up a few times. CDR3 amino acids: CASSSHRDKYGYTF. The CDR3 region has the DNA TGTGCCAGCAGTTCCCACCGGGACAAGTATGGCTACACCTTC. The V and J genes are TRBV12-3 or TRBV12-4 and TRBJ1-2, with D maybe TRBD1 (6 bases). Trimming pared 4 bases from V and 5 bases from J, leaving 14 bases between. This CDR3 has 14 residues.

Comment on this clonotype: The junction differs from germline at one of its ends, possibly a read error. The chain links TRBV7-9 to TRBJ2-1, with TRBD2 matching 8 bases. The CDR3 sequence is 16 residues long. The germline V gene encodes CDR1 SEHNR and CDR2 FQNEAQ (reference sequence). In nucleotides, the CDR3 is TGCGCCAGCAGCTCCCGGACTAGCCTCACATACAATGAGCAGTTCTTC. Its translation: CASSSRTSLTYNEQFF. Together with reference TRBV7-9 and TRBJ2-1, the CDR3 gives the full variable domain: DTGVSQNPRHKITKRGQNVTFRCDPISEHNRLYWYRQTLGQGPEFLTYFQNEAQLEKSRLLSDRFSAERPKGSFSTLEIQRTEQGDSAMYLCASSSRTSLTYNEQFFGPGTRLTVL.

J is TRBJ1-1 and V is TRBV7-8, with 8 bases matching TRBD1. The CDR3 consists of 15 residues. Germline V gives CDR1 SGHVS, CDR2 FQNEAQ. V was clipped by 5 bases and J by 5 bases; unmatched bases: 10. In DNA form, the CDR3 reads TGTGCCAGCAGCCTCAGCCAGGGGGCCGGGACTGAAGCTTTCTTT. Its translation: CASSLSQGAGTEAFF.

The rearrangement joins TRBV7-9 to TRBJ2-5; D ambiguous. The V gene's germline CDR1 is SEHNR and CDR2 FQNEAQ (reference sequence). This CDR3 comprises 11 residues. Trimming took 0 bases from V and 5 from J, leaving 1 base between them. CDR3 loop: CASSLAETQYF. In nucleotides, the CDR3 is TGTGCCAGCAGCTTAGCCGAGACCCAGTACTTC. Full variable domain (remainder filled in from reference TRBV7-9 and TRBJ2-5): DTGVSQNPRHKITKRGQNVTFRCDPISEHNRLYWYRQTLGQGPEFLTYFQNEAQLEKSRLLSDRFSAERPKGSFSTLEIQRTEQGDSAMYLCASSLAETQYFGPGTRLLVL.

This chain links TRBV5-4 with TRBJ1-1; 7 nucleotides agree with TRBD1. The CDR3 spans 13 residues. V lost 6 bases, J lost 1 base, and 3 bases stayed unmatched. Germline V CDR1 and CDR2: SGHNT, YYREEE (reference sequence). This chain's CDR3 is CASTKGANTEAFF. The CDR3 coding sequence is TGTGCCAGCACAAAGGGGGCGAACACTGAAGCTTTCTTT.

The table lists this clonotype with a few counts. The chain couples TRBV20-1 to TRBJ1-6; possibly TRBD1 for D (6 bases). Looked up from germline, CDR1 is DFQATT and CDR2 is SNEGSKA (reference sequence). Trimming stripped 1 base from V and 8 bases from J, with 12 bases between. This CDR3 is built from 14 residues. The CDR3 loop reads CSARVARGYSPLHF. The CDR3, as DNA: TGCAGTGCTAGAGTGGCCAGGGGCTATTCACCCCTCCACTTT.

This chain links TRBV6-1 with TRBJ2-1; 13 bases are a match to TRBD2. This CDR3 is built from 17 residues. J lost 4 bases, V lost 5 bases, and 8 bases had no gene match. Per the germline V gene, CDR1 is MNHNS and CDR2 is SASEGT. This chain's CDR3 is CASSRPRTSGGYNEQFF. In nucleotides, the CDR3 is TGTGCCAGCAGTCGCCCTAGGACTAGCGGGGGATACAATGAGCAGTTCTTC.

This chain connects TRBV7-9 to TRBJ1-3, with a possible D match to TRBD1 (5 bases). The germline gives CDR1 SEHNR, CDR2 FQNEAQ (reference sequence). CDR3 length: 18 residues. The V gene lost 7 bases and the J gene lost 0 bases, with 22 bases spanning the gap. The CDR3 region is CASTPGRWGSLSGNTIYF. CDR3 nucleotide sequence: TGTGCCAGCACCCCGGGGAGGTGGGGCTCCCTCTCTGGAAACACCATATATTTT.